This record looks at one T cell receptor (beta chain) sequence and its context. Original analysis: Counts of nucleated cells, estimated from reference gene primer amplification, were obtained. Sequencing was performed with immunoSEQ multiplex PCR; in TCRdb, only in-frame clones are kept and a portion is missing. The DNA gave D and trimming, while V, J and clone size come from that table. The sample holds a few hundred thousand clones; around nine tenths are singletons and the top ten take 0.75% to 1%. This specimen belongs to a study of blood T cell repertoires in COVID-19. Study-level background: The samples span acute and convalescent COVID-19 from the United States, Italy and Spain. T cells, B-cell-depleted T cells, or PBMCs provided the cDNA or gDNA that served as material.

The CDR3 is 14 amino acids. Trimming pared 2 bases from V and 7 bases from J, leaving 15 bases between. Germline loops: CDR1 GTSNPN, CDR2 SVGIG (reference sequence). Input material: peripheral blood. The TCR comes from a woman aged 40 to 50 who had recovered from COVID-19. This chain links TRBV30 with TRBJ1-5; unclear D gene. CDR3 sequence reads: CAWSRELIGQPQHF. Here the CDR3 DNA reads TGTGCCTGGAGTCGGGAACTGATTGGGCAGCCCCAGCATTTT.